Listed below are T cell receptor beta chains from one sample, sequenced in a study of beta chain features in type 1 diabetes. Some clones are missing from TCRdb's copy, which holds only in-frame ones; the method was immunoSEQ multiplex PCR. This sample has hundreds of thousands of clones, with about an eighth found just once. Sequencing input: naive CD4+ T cells from blood. Every receptor here comes from a man aged 18 to 30 with type 1 diabetes. CDR3s include the opening cysteine and the closing phenylalanine or tryptophan. A D gene is named only where the DNA matches it firmly. The size field is filled for only some rows; it gives once, few, many or a size class.

D gene	J gene	V gene	clone size	CDR3 protein	CDR3 DNA
.	TRBJ2-5	TRBV2	few	CASSEALPFGETQYF	TGTGCCAGCAGTGAAGCGCTTCCTTTCGGGGAGACCCAGTACTTC
.	TRBJ2-3	TRBV7-2	.	CASMRESDTQYF	TGTGCCAGCATGAGGGAGTCGGATACGCAGTATTTT
.	TRBJ2-1	TRBV7-9	.	CASSSSGENEQFF	TGTGCCAGCAGCTCTTCTGGGGAGAATGAGCAGTTCTTC
.	TRBJ1-5	TRBV19	.	CASTNLNQPQHF	TGTGCCAGTACAAACCTGAATCAGCCCCAGCATTTT
.	TRBJ1-2	TRBV10-1	few	CASSEVIGAGTSGYTF	TGCGCCAGCAGTGAAGTAATTGGGGCAGGGACGAGTGGCTACACCTTC
.	TRBJ1-1	TRBV18	few	CASSPVDTEAFF	TGTGCCAGCTCACCTGTCGACACTGAAGCTTTCTTT
.	TRBJ2-2	TRBV5-4	few	CASSIDTGELFF	TGTGCCAGCAGCATAGACACCGGGGAGCTGTTTTTT
TRBD1	TRBJ2-7	TRBV4-1	.	CASSQAPGTGAEQYF	TGCGCCAGCAGCCAAGCCCCCGGGACAGGGGCCGAGCAGTACTTC
TRBD2	TRBJ2-3	TRBV15	few	CATSAAGGRRDTQYF	TGTGCCACCAGCGCCGCGGGGGGGCGGAGAGATACGCAGTATTTT
TRBD1	TRBJ1-2	TRBV29-1	.	CSLGQDYGYTF	TGCAGCTTGGGACAGGACTATGGCTACACCTTC
.	TRBJ2-5	TRBV5-1	few	CASSYGQQETQYF	TGCGCCAGCAGCTATGGACAGCAAGAGACCCAGTACTTC
.	TRBJ2-4	TRBV13	few	CASSLVRGYDKNIQYF	TGTGCCAGCAGCTTAGTTCGGGGTTACGACAAAAACATTCAGTACTTC
.	TRBJ2-2	TRBV18	few	CASSPGTENTGELFF	TGTGCCAGCTCACCAGGGACGGAGAACACCGGGGAGCTGTTTTTT
.	TRBJ1-1	TRBV9	few	CASSVAVGDGEGAFF	TGTGCCAGCAGCGTAGCTGTCGGGGACGGTGAGGGAGCTTTCTTT
TRBD1	TRBJ1-4	TRBV5-4	few	CASSPGQAEKLFF	TGTGCCAGCAGCCCGGGACAGGCTGAAAAACTGTTTTTT
.	TRBJ2-1	TRBV18	.	CASSPEEGNEQFF	TGTGCCAGCTCACCAGAAGAAGGCAATGAGCAGTTCTTC
.	TRBJ1-1	TRBV18	.	CASSSTGNTEAFF	TGTGCCAGCTCATCCACAGGGAACACTGAAGCTTTCTTT
.	TRBJ2-7	TRBV5-1	few	CASSSHLISSYEQYF	TGCGCCAGCAGCTCGCACCTAATAAGCTCCTACGAGCAGTACTTC
TRBD2	TRBJ2-3	TRBV4-1	few	CASSQAWGGGTDTQYF	TGCGCCAGCAGCCAAGCGTGGGGCGGGGGGACAGATACGCAGTATTTT
.	TRBJ1-4	TRBV18	few	CASSPPGDEKLFF	TGTGCCAGCTCACCACCGGGGGATGAAAAACTGTTTTTT
.	TRBJ2-1	TRBV7-3	.	CASSPFEGVGSNEQFF	TGTGCCAGCAGCCCCTTCGAGGGCGTAGGCTCGAATGAGCAGTTCTTC
TRBD1	TRBJ1-3	TRBV29-1	few	CSVRDRVPAGNTIYF	TGCAGCGTCCGGGACAGGGTCCCTGCTGGAAACACCATATATTTT
TRBD1	TRBJ2-7	TRBV30	.	CAWSVGDRGHEQYF	TGTGCCTGGAGTGTAGGGGACAGGGGCCACGAGCAGTACTTC
.	TRBJ2-5	TRBV30	few	CAWSGYRETQYF	TGTGCCTGGAGCGGCTATCGGGAGACCCAGTACTTC
.	TRBJ1-5	TRBV4-1	.	CASSLRAQPNQPQHF	TGCGCCAGCAGCCTAAGGGCACAGCCTAATCAGCCCCAGCATTTT
.	TRBJ1-3	TRBV28	few	CASSPRYRSGNTIYF	TGTGCCAGCAGCCCGAGGTACCGCTCTGGAAACACCATATATTTT
.	TRBJ2-3	TRBV6-5	few	CASSYSRQSLGDTQYF	TGTGCCAGCAGTTACTCGCGACAGTCCCTTGGGGATACGCAGTATTTT
TRBD1	TRBJ1-6	TRBV7-9	.	CASSFQRTGVNSPLHF	TGTGCCAGCAGCTTCCAAAGGACAGGGGTTAATTCACCCCTCCACTTT
TRBD1	TRBJ2-5	TRBV6-5	.	CASSYGQGLQETQYF	TGTGCCAGCAGTTACGGACAGGGTTTACAAGAGACCCAGTACTTC
.	TRBJ1-2	TRBV10-2	few	CASGELANYGYTF	TGCGCCAGCGGGGAGTTAGCTAACTATGGCTACACCTTC
TRBD1	TRBJ2-5	TRBV30	.	CAWSFSRDRVISETQYF	TGTGCCTGGAGTTTCAGCCGGGACAGGGTAATATCAGAGACCCAGTACTTC
.	TRBJ2-6	TRBV10-2	.	CASRALSSSGANVLTF	TGCGCCAGCAGAGCCCTGAGTAGCTCTGGGGCCAACGTCCTGACTTTC
.	TRBJ1-1	TRBV5-1	few	CASSLEGVDSEAFF	TGCGCCAGCAGCTTGGAGGGGGTGGATTCTGAAGCTTTCTTT
TRBD1	TRBJ2-7	TRBV2	few	CASRGQGNSYEQYF	TGTGCCAGCAGGGGACAGGGGAATAGCTACGAGCAGTACTTC
.	TRBJ2-5	TRBV19	.	CASSRTTDLETQYF	TGTGCCAGTAGCCGGACGACAGATTTGGAGACCCAGTACTTC
.	TRBJ1-1	TRBV5-6	.	CASSRSHSGEAFF	TGTGCCAGCAGCCGATCCCACTCTGGTGAAGCTTTCTTT
TRBD1	TRBJ1-6	TRBV18	.	CASSSGQWDSPLHF	TGTGCCAGCTCGTCGGGACAGTGGGATTCACCCCTCCACTTT
.	TRBJ2-4	TRBV14	.	CASGARKNIQYF	TGTGCCAGCGGGGCACGTAAAAACATTCAGTACTTC
TRBD1	TRBJ2-3	TRBV18	.	CASSRLTGYADTQYF	TGTGCCAGCTCACGTCTGACAGGGTATGCAGATACGCAGTATTTT
.	TRBJ1-1	TRBV7-9	.	CASRPRGPGVTEAFF	TGTGCCAGCAGACCCCGGGGCCCCGGTGTCACTGAAGCTTTCTTT
.	TRBJ1-5	TRBV28	few	CASTEDGPQHF	TGTGCCAGCACCGAGGACGGGCCCCAGCATTTT
.	TRBJ1-2	TRBV5-4	.	CASSRNPAAGSDGYTF	TGTGCCAGCAGCCGAAATCCAGCCGCGGGTAGCGATGGCTACACCTTC
.	TRBJ1-2	TRBV6-1	.	CASSDYPNYGYTF	TGTGCCAGCAGTGATTACCCCAACTATGGCTACACCTTC
.	TRBJ1-1	TRBV30	few	CAWSPGTEAFF	TGTGCCTGGAGTCCGGGGACCGAAGCTTTCTTT
.	TRBJ1-2	TRBV5-6	.	CASSLGRGFQDGYTF	TGTGCCAGCAGCTTGGGTCGCGGTTTCCAGGATGGCTACACCTTC
.	TRBJ2-2	TRBV7-2	.	CASSLWSPYTGELFF	TGTGCCAGCAGCTTGTGGAGTCCGTACACCGGGGAGCTGTTTTTT
TRBD2	TRBJ2-3	TRBV7-3	.	CASSPSGGRADTQYF	TGTGCCAGCAGCCCTAGTGGGGGGAGGGCAGATACGCAGTATTTT
.	TRBJ2-6	TRBV7-9	many	CASSLESGANVLTF	TGTGCCAGCAGCTTAGAATCTGGGGCCAACGTCCTGACTTTC
.	TRBJ1-1	TRBV29-1	.	CSVTGRMNTEAFF	TGCAGCGTCACGGGACGGATGAACACTGAAGCTTTCTTT
.	TRBJ1-1	TRBV5-6	.	CASSLYQQRLNTEAFF	TGTGCCAGCAGCTTGTACCAGCAAAGATTGAACACTGAAGCTTTCTTT
.	TRBJ2-5	TRBV11-2	few	CASSSGETQYF	TGTGCCAGCAGCTCCGGGGAGACCCAGTACTTC
TRBD2	TRBJ2-1	TRBV7-8	few	CASSSPFSGSYSYNEQFF	TGTGCCAGCAGCTCCCCGTTTAGCGGGTCCTACTCCTACAATGAGCAGTTCTTC
.	TRBJ1-2	TRBV2	.	CASLAGKEGSGYTF	TGTGCCAGCCTTGCCGGGAAGGAGGGAAGTGGCTACACCTTC
.	TRBJ2-1	TRBV11-2	few	CASSPLYGGSGNEQFF	TGTGCCAGCAGCCCCCTGTACGGGGGCTCTGGCAATGAGCAGTTCTTC
.	TRBJ1-5	TRBV6-6	few	CASSWEGKWHF	TGTGCCAGCAGTTGGGAGGGCAAATGGCATTTT
.	TRBJ2-5	TRBV18	.	CASSPGGQEGQYF	TGTGCCAGCTCACCAGGGGGACAAGAGGGCCAGTACTTC